Each of the 5 T cell receptor beta chains below was sequenced from the same sample in a study of post-analysis software for immune sequencing data (dated by TCRdb to the mid-2010s). Overall study outcomes, separate from this receptor: Patients showed significantly higher frequencies than controls for 4 or 5 TRBV segments, among them TRBV5-6, TRBV5-1 and TRBV20-1.

The antigens for these receptors are not known. Library generation was performed with PCR. Instrument on record: Illumina HiSeq 2500. Unique molecular identifiers were incorporated into TCR beta cDNA libraries to reduce PCR and sequencing biases. In TCRdb, the public reads were trimmed at Q25 with fastp and aligned with MiXCR, with productive beta chains retained. Rows matching on CDR3 protein sequence are summarized as one entry with the most common DNA and genes. The sample data list approximately 460,000 distinct CDR3 sequences, and 40% to 55% of these were observed just once. Of the sample, around 10% falls within the top ten clones. Source material: blood. Source of these receptors: a girl between 5 and 17 years old with multiple sclerosis.

Comment on this clonotype: A read error may account for a junction end that differs from germline. V usage is TRBV20-1 and J usage is TRBJ2-1; 12 bases are shared with TRBD2. Germline lookup yields CDR1 DFQATT and CDR2 SNEGSKA (reference sequence). This CDR3 comprises 15 residues. CDR3 DNA sequence: TGCAGTGTTAGAGATCCGACTAGCGGGAGAGGAGAGCAGTTCTTC. Translated, it gives CSVRDPTSGRGEQFF.

This clonotype was recorded a few times. V and J are TRBV29-1 and TRBJ2-4, with D maybe TRBD1 (6 bases). Germline V gene sequence: CDR1 SQVTM, CDR2 ANQGSEA. The CDR3 is 13 residues long. Trimming took off 7 bases at V and 3 bases at J, with 13 bases between the two ends. For the CDR3, the DNA is TGCAGCGCCCACTCAGGGGACAAAAACATTCAGTACTTC. Protein product: CSAHSGDKNIQYF.

To note about this clonotype: This may arise from a read error, as a much more abundant clone is one base away. The CDR3 DNA follows: TGCAGCGCGGGAAACAGGAACTCTAACTATGGCTACACCTTC. Its protein product is CSAGNRNSNYGYTF. The V gene is TRBV29-1, the J gene TRBJ1-2; D is perhaps TRBD1 (5 bases). There are 14 residues in the CDR3. Trimming took 7 bases from V and 0 from J, leaving 15 bases between them. Germline V gene sequence: CDR1 SQVTM, CDR2 ANQGSEA.

The chain couples TRBV7-9 to TRBJ2-3; D is perhaps TRBD2 (6 bases). The CDR3 spans 17 residues. Trimming pared 5 bases from V and 2 bases from J, leaving 20 bases between. The V gene's germline CDR1 is SEHNR and CDR2 FQNEAQ (reference sequence). In nucleotides, the CDR3 is TGTGCCAGCAGCCGAAAGACGGGAGTTCCCCACACAGATACGCAGTATTTT. It translates to CASSRKTGVPHTDTQYF.

The chain is built from TRBV6-1 and TRBJ2-7; D may be TRBD2 (6 bases). The CDR3 is 14 residues long. CDR1 MNHNS and CDR2 SASEGT come from the germline V gene. Trimming pared 3 bases from V and 5 bases from J, leaving 14 bases between. CDR3 sequence reads: CASSDLSGADEQYF. CDR3 nucleotides: TGTGCCAGCAGTGATTTGTCGGGAGCCGACGAGCAGTACTTC.